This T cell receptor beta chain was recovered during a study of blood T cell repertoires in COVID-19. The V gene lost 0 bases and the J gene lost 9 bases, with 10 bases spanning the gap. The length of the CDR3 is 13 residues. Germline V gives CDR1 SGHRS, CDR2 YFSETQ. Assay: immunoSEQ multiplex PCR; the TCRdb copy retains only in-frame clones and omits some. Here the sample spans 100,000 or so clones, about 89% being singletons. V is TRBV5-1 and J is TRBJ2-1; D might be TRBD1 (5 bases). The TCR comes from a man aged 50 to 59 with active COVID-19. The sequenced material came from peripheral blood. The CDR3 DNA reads TGCGCCAGCAGCTTGGCAGGGTATGGTGAGCAGTTCTTC. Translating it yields CASSLAGYGEQFF.